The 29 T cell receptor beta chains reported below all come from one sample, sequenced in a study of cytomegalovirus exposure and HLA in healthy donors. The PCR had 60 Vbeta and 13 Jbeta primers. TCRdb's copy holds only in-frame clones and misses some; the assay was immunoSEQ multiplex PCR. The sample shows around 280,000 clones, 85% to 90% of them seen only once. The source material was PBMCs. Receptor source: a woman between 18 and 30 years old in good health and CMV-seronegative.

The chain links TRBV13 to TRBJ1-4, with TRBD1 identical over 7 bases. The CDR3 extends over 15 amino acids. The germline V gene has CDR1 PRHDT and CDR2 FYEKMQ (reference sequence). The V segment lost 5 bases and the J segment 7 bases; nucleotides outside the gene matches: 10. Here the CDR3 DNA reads TGTGCCAGCAGCCCCGGAGGGACAGCAGGTGAAAAACTGTTTTTT. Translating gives CASSPGGTAGEKLFF. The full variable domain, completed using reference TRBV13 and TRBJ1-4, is AAGVIQSPRHLIKEKRETATLKCYPIPRHDTVYWYQQGPGQDPQFLISFYEKMQSDKGSIPDRFSAQQFSDYHSELNMSSLELGDSALYFCASSPGGTAGEKLFFGSGTQLSVL.

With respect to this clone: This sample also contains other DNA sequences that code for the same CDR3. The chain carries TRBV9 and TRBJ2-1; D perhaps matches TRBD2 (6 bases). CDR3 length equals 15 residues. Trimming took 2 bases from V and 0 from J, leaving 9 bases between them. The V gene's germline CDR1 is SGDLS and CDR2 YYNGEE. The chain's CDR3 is CASSVSGLSYNEQFF. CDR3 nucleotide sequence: TGTGCCAGCAGCGTGTCGGGACTCTCCTACAATGAGCAGTTCTTC.

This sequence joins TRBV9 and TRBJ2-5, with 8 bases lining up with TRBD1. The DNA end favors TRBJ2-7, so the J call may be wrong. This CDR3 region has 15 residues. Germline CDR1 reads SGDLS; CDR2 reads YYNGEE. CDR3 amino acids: CASSVGQGRSYEQYF. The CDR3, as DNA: TGTGCCAGCAGCGTCGGACAGGGTCGCTCCTACGAGCAGTACTTC.

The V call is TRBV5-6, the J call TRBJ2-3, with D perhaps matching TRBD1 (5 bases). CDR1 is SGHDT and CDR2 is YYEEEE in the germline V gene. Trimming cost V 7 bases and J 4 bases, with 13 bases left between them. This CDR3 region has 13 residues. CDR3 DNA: TGTGCCAGCGGTGATCAGGGTGCAGATACGCAGTATTTT. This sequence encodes CASGDQGADTQYF.

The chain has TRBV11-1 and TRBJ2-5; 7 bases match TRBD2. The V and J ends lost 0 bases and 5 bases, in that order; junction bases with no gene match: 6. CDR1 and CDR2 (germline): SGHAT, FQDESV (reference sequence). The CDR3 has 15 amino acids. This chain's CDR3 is CASSLALAGRETQYF. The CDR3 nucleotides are TGTGCCAGCAGCTTAGCGCTCGCCGGGAGGGAGACCCAGTACTTC.

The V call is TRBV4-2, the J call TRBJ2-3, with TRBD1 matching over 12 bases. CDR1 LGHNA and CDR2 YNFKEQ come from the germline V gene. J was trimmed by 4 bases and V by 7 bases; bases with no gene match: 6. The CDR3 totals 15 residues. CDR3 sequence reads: CASTPGTGGSDTQYF. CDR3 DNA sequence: TGTGCCAGCACCCCCGGGACAGGGGGCTCAGATACGCAGTATTTT.

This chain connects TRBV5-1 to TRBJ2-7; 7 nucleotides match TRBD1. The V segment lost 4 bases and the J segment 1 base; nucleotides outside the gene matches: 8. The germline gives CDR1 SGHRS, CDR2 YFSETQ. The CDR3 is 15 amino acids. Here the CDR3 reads CASSITGTASYEQYF. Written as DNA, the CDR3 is TGCGCCAGCAGCATAACCGGGACAGCATCCTACGAGCAGTACTTC. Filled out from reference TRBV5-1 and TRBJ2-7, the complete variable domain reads KAGVTQTPRYLIKTRGQQVTLSCSPISGHRSVSWYQQTPGQGLQFLFEYFSETQRNKGNFPGRFSGRQFSNSRSEMNVSTLELGDSALYLCASSITGTASYEQYFGPGTRLTVT.

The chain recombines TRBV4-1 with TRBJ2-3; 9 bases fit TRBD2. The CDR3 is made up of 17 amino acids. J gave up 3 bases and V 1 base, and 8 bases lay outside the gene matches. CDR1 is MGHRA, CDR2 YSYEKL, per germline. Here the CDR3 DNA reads TGCGCCAGCAGCCAAGCCACGCGGGGGGGCCGTACAGATACGCAGTATTTT. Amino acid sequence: CASSQATRGGRTDTQYF.

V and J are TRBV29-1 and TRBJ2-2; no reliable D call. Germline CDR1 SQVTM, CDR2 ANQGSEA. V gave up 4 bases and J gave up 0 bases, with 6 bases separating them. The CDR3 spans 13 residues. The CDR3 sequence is CSVGGSNTGELFF. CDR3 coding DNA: TGCAGCGTTGGCGGTTCGAACACCGGGGAGCTGTTTTTT.

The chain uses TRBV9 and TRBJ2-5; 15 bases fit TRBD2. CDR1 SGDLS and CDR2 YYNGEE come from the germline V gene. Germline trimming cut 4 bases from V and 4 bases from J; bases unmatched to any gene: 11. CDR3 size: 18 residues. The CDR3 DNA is TGTGCCAGCAGCCAAGAAGACCCGGGACTAGCGGGGGGAGAGACCCAGTACTTC. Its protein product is CASSQEDPGLAGGETQYF. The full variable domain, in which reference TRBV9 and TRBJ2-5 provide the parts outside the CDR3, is DSGVTQTPKHLITATGQRVTLRCSPRSGDLSVYWYQQSLDQGLQFLIQYYNGEERAKGNILERFSAQQFPDLHSELNLSSLELGDSALYFCASSQEDPGLAGGETQYFGPGTRLLVL.

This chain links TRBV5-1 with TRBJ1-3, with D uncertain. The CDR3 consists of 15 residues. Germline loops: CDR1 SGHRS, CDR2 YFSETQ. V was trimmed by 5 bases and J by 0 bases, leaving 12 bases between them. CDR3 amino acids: CASRGDGSSGNTIYF. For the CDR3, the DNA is TGCGCCAGCAGAGGCGACGGGAGCTCTGGAAACACCATATATTTT.

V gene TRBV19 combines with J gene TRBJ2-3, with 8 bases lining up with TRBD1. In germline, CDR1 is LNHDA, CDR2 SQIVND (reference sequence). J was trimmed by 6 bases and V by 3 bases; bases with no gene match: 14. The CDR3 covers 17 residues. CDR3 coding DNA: TGTGCCAGTAGTATGTCGGACAGGGCTGTTTTTAGCGATACGCAGTATTTT. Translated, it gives CASSMSDRAVFSDTQYF.

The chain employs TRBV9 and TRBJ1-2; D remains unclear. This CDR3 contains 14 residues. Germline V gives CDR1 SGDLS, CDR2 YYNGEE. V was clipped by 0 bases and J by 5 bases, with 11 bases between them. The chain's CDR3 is CASSVVGSNYGYTF. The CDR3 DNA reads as TGTGCCAGCAGCGTAGTTGGCAGTAATTATGGCTACACCTTC.

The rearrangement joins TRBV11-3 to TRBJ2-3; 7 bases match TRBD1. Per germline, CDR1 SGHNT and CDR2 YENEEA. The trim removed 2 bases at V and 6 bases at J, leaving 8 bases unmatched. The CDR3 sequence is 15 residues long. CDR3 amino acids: CASSLSIGGVDTQYF. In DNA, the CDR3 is TGTGCCAGCAGCTTAAGTATAGGGGGCGTCGATACGCAGTATTTT.

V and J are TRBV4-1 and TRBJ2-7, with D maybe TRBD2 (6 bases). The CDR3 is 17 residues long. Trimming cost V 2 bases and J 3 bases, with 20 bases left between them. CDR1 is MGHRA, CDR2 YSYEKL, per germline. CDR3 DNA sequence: TGCGCCAGCAGCCAACAATTGTTTGGGACTGGAGACTACGAGCAGTACTTC. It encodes CASSQQLFGTGDYEQYF.

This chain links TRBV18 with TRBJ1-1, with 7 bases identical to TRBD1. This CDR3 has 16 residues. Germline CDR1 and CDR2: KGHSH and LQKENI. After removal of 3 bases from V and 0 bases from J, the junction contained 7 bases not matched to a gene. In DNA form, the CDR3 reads TGTGCCAGCTCACCGGTGAAGGGACAGATGAACACTGAAGCTTTCTTT. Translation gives CASSPVKGQMNTEAFF.

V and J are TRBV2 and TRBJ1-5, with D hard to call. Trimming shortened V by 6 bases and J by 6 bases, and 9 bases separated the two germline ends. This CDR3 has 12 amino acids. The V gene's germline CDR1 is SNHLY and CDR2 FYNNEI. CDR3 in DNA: TGTGCCAGCAGCGGTCTTGCTCAGCCCCAGCATTTT. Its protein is CASSGLAQPQHF. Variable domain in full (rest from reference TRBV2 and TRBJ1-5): EPEVTQTPSHQVTQMGQEVILRCVPISNHLYFYWYRQILGQKVEFLVSFYNNEISEKSEIFDDQFSVERPDGSNFTLKIRSTKLEDSAMYFCASSGLAQPQHFGDGTRLSIL.

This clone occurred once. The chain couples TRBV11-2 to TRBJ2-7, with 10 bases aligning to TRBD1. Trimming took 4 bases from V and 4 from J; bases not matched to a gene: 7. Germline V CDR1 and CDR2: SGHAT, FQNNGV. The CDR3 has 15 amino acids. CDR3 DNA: TGTGCCAGCAGCTCCGGGACAGGGGTTAGATACGAGCAGTACTTC. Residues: CASSSGTGVRYEQYF.

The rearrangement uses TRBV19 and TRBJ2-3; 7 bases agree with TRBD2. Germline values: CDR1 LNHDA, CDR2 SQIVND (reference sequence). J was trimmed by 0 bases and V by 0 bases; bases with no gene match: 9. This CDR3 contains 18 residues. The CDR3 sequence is CASSIDWVGGRSTDTQYF. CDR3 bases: TGTGCCAGTAGTATAGATTGGGTGGGGGGGAGAAGCACAGATACGCAGTATTTT.

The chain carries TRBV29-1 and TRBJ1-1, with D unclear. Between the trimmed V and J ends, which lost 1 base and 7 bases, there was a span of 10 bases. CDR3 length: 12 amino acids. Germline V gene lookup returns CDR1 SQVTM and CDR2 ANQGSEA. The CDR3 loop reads CSVEGSRDEAFF. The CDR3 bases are TGCAGCGTTGAAGGATCGAGGGATGAAGCTTTCTTT. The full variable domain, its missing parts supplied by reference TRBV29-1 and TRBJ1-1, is SAVISQKPSRDICQRGTSLTIQCQVDSQVTMMFWYRQQPGQSLTLIATANQGSEATYESGFVIDKFPISRPNLTFSTLTVSNMSPEDSSIYLCSVEGSRDEAFFGQGTRLTVV.

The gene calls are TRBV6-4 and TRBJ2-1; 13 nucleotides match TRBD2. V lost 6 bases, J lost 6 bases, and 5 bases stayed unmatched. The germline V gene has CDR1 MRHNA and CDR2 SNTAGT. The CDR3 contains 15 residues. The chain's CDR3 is CASSPGLAGLNEQFF. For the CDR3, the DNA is TGTGCCAGCAGCCCGGGACTAGCGGGGCTCAATGAGCAGTTCTTC.

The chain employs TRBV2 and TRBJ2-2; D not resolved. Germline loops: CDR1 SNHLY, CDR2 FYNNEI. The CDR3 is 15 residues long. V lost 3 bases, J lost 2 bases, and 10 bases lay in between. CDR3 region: CASSERQLNTGELFF. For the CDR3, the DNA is TGTGCCAGCAGTGAGAGGCAGTTAAACACCGGGGAGCTGTTTTTT.

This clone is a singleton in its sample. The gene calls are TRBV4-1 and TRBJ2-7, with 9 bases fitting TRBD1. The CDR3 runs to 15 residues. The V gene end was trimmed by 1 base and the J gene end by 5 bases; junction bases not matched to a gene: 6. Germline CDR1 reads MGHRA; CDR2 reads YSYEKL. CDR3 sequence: CASSQGGQGWDEQYF. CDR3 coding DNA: TGCGCCAGCAGCCAAGGCGGACAGGGGTGGGACGAGCAGTACTTC.

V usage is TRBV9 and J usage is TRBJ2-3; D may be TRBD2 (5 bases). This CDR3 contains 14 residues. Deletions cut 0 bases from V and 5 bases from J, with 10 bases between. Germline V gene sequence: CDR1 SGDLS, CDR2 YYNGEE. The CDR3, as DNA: TGTGCCAGCAGCGTAGGAGCGGTAGGAGATACGCAGTATTTT. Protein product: CASSVGAVGDTQYF.

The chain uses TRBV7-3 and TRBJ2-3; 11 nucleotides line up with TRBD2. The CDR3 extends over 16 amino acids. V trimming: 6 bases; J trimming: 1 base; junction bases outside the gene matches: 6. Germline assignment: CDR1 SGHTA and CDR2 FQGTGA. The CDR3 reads CASSSGGAGGTDTQYF. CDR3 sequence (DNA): TGTGCCAGCAGTAGCGGGGGGGCCGGAGGCACAGATACGCAGTATTTT.

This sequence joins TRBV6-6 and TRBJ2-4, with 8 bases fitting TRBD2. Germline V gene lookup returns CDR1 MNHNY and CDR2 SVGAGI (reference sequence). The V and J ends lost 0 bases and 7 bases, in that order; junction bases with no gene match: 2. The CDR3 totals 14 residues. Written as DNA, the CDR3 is TGTGCCAGCAGTTACTCGAGGACTAGCAACATTCAGTACTTC. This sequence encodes CASSYSRTSNIQYF.

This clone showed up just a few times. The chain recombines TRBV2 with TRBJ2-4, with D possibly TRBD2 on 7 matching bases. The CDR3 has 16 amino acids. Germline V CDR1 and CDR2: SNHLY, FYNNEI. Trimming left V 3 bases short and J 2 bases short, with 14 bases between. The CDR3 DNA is TGTGCCAGCAGTGAGGCGGGGGCGGTGACCAAAAACATTCAGTACTTC. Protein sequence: CASSEAGAVTKNIQYF.

CDR3 residues: CASSLESQGAKAFF. CDR3 bases: TGCGCCAGCAGCTTGGAATCTCAGGGGGCCAAAGCTTTCTTT. The V gene is TRBV5-1, the J gene TRBJ1-1; 8 positions agree with TRBD1. Per germline, CDR1 SGHRS and CDR2 YFSETQ. J was trimmed by 9 bases and V by 0 bases; bases with no gene match: 7. This CDR3 has 14 residues.

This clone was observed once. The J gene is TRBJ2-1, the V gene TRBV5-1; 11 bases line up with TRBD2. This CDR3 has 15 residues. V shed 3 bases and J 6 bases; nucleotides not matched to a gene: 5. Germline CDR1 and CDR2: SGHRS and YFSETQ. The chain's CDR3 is CASSSTSGAINEQFF. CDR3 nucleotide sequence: TGCGCCAGCAGCTCGACTAGCGGGGCGATCAATGAGCAGTTCTTC.